The 21 T cell receptor beta chains below come from one sample, sequenced in a study of PD-1 blockade in classical Hodgkin lymphoma. All patients relapsed after autologous stem cell transplantation, and brentuximab vedotin exposure varied. Sequencing used immunoSEQ multiplex PCR; TCRdb keeps in-frame clones, though not all of them. The sample lists some 96,000 clones; 80% to 95% were seen once. The sequencing here drew on peripheral blood mononuclear cells (PBMCs), taken at baseline. Receptors originate from a human donor with classical Hodgkin lymphoma.

The gene calls are TRBV28 and TRBJ1-2, with a possible D match to TRBD1 (6 bases). The length of the CDR3 is 15 residues. Germline V lookup: CDR1 MDHEN, CDR2 SYDVKM. The V end lost 6 bases, the J end lost 4 bases, and 18 bases lay between the germline ends. CDR3: CASSFGAGGAYGYTF. CDR3 DNA: TGTGCCAGCAGCTTTGGGGCGGGGGGCGCCTATGGCTACACCTTC.

DNA of the CDR3: TGTGCCAGCAAGATCGGCCAGGGTGGAGGTCAGCCCCAGCATTTT. Amino acids: CASKIGQGGGQPQHF. This rearrangement joins TRBV27 to TRBJ1-5, with D perhaps TRBD1 (5 bases). Germline CDR1 reads MNHEY; CDR2 reads SMNVEV (reference sequence). The CDR3 is made up of 15 amino acids. V lost 7 bases and J 6 bases, leaving 19 bases between the germline ends.

The V call is TRBV6-1, the J call TRBJ1-5, with 7 bases aligning to TRBD1. The CDR3 sequence is 15 residues long. Germline CDR1 reads MNHNS; CDR2 reads SASEGT. V was pared by 3 bases and J by 3 bases, with 5 bases of the junction left unmatched. The CDR3 nucleotides are TGTGCCAGCAGTGAGGGGACAGCATACAATCAGCCCCAGCATTTT. This codes for CASSEGTAYNQPQHF.

This chain joins TRBV2 and TRBJ1-4; 9 bases line up with TRBD1. V was clipped by 10 bases and J by 5 bases; unmatched bases: 5. The CDR3 length is 13 residues. The germline gives CDR1 SNHLY, CDR2 FYNNEI. The CDR3 region has the DNA TGTGCCACCCACAGGGGGCTCAATGAAAAACTGTTTTTT. The encoded protein is CATHRGLNEKLFF.

The V call is TRBV28, the J call TRBJ2-1; 7 nucleotides agree with TRBD1. The CDR3 covers 15 residues. J was trimmed by 6 bases and V by 8 bases; bases with no gene match: 13. The germline V gene encodes CDR1 MDHEN and CDR2 SYDVKM. CDR3 residues: CASSLGQTKLNEQFF. The CDR3 bases are TGTGCCAGCTCCTTGGGACAGACTAAACTCAATGAGCAGTTCTTC.

The gene calls are TRBV29-1 and TRBJ1-2; no firm D call. The CDR3 covers 17 residues. The V end lost 6 bases, the J end lost 5 bases, and 28 bases lay between the germline ends. CDR1 is SQVTM and CDR2 is ANQGSEA in the germline V gene. The CDR3 loop reads CSVAFFPVSDFTYGYTF. DNA of the CDR3: TGCAGCGTAGCTTTTTTTCCAGTCTCCGATTTTACTTATGGCTACACCTTC. The variable domain in full, with the rest retrieved from reference TRBV29-1 and TRBJ1-2, is SAVISQKPSRDICQRGTSLTIQCQVDSQVTMMFWYRQQPGQSLTLIATANQGSEATYESGFVIDKFPISRPNLTFSTLTVSNMSPEDSSIYLCSVAFFPVSDFTYGYTFGSGTRLTVV.

This clone was recorded once. The chain has TRBV6-5 and TRBJ1-2, with TRBD1 as a possible D gene (5 bases). Germline CDR1 reads MNHEY; CDR2 reads SVGAGI. The ends were cut back, 0 bases at V and 4 bases at J, with 6 bases in the middle. This CDR3 region has 13 residues. In nucleotides, the CDR3 is TGTGCCAGCAGTTACTCGACAGCCTATGGCTACACCTTC. Protein: CASSYSTAYGYTF.

J is TRBJ2-1 and V is TRBV19, with 9 bases identical to TRBD1. Germline lookup yields CDR1 LNHDA and CDR2 SQIVND (reference sequence). CDR3 length equals 13 residues. Losses at the gene ends were 6 bases for V and 9 bases for J; bases not matched to a gene: 6. The DNA for the CDR3 is TGTGCCAGTAGGGGACAGGGAGGAAGTGAGCAGTTCTTC. Translating gives CASRGQGGSEQFF. Variable domain in full (rest from reference TRBV19 and TRBJ2-1): DGGITQSPKYLFRKEGQNVTLSCEQNLNHDAMYWYRQDPGQGLRLIYYSQIVNDFQKGDIAEGYSVSREKKESFPLTVTSAQKNPTAFYLCASRGQGGSEQFFGPGTRLTVL.

The chain is built from TRBV9 and TRBJ2-1; possibly TRBD2 for D (6 bases). V lost 0 bases and J lost 3, with 13 bases in between. This CDR3 has 16 amino acids. Germline V gene sequence: CDR1 SGDLS, CDR2 YYNGEE. Here the CDR3 reads CASSVGSGLIYNEQFF. DNA for the CDR3: TGTGCCAGCAGCGTAGGTAGCGGATTAATCTACAATGAGCAGTTCTTC.

The rearrangement joins TRBV14 to TRBJ2-7; D ambiguous. This CDR3 has 11 residues. Germline V CDR1 and CDR2: SGHDN, FVKESK. V lost 1 base and J lost 6, with 4 bases in between. The CDR3 region is CASSQGPEQYF. The CDR3 region has the DNA TGTGCCAGCAGCCAAGGGCCCGAGCAGTACTTC.

The CDR3 DNA follows: TGCGCCAGCAGCCATGTGGACAGGAGGAACACTGAAGCTTTCTTT. The encoded protein is CASSHVDRRNTEAFF. This chain joins TRBV4-1 and TRBJ1-1, with TRBD1 identical over 7 bases. Germline V CDR1 and CDR2: MGHRA, YSYEKL. The CDR3 loop spans 15 amino acids. J was trimmed by 1 base and V by 3 bases; bases with no gene match: 5.

CDR3 DNA: TGTGTCAGAAGCTTAAAGTCCTCCGACGGACTCTACGAGCAGTACTTC. This encodes CVRSLKSSDGLYEQYF. The V and J genes are TRBV7-5 and TRBJ2-7; TRBD2 is the table's D call and was not checked against the DNA. TRBV7-5 is labeled a pseudogene. CDR3 length: 16 amino acids.

The rearrangement joins TRBV5-1 to TRBJ1-3; 11 bases line up with TRBD1. This CDR3 contains 18 residues. V trimming: 3 bases; J trimming: 3 bases; junction bases outside the gene matches: 11. The V gene's germline CDR1 is SGHRS and CDR2 YFSETQ. The CDR3 reads CASSYGQGADSGGNTIYF. CDR3 DNA sequence: TGCGCCAGCAGCTACGGACAGGGGGCCGACTCTGGTGGAAACACCATATATTTT.

The chain recombines TRBV4-1 with TRBJ1-1, with D tentatively TRBD1 (5 bases). Per the germline V gene, CDR1 is MGHRA and CDR2 is YSYEKL. Trimming stripped 2 bases from V and 5 bases from J, with 12 bases between. This CDR3 has 14 residues. The CDR3 region is CASSQRGGETEAFF. The CDR3 nucleotides are TGCGCCAGCAGCCAACGGGGGGGGGAGACTGAAGCTTTCTTT.

This clone has only a few counts. The chain carries TRBV25-1 and TRBJ1-2, with D hard to call. V lost 3 bases and J lost 4, with 6 bases in between. The CDR3 loop spans 12 amino acids. CDR1 and CDR2 (germline): MGHDK, SYGVNS. As DNA, the CDR3 is TGTGCCAGCAGTGAGAGGGCCTATGGCTACACCTTC. Protein: CASSERAYGYTF.

The sample holds a few counts of this clone. The chain carries TRBV5-1 and TRBJ2-7; D perhaps matches TRBD1 (5 bases). V gave up 1 base and J gave up 5 bases, with 10 bases separating them. The CDR3 sequence is 13 residues long. Germline-derived CDR1 and CDR2 are SGHRS and YFSETQ. The CDR3 nucleotides are TGCGCCAGCAGCTTGAAGGGGTTTAACGAGCAGTACTTC. It translates to CASSLKGFNEQYF.

The chain joins TRBV10-3 to TRBJ1-2, with 9 bases identical to TRBD1. In germline, CDR1 is ENHRY, CDR2 SYGVKD. The CDR3 sequence is 13 residues long. V was clipped by 8 bases and J by 6 bases; unmatched bases: 7. The CDR3 coding sequence is TGTGCCATCCCGGGACAGGGATCAAATGGCTACACCTTC. This sequence encodes CAIPGQGSNGYTF.

The rearrangement uses TRBV7-9 and TRBJ1-1, with TRBD1 as a possible D gene (5 bases). The V and J ends lost 3 bases and 3 bases respectively, with 11 bases between them. The CDR3 length is 14 residues. Germline assignment: CDR1 SEHNR and CDR2 FQNEAQ (reference sequence). CDR3: CASSFGSGDTEAFF. CDR3 coding DNA: TGTGCCAGCAGCTTCGGATCGGGGGACACTGAAGCTTTCTTT.

Comment on this clone: Additional DNA sequences in this sample encode the identical CDR3. The rearrangement uses TRBV28 and TRBJ2-2, with a possible D match to TRBD1 (6 bases). V gave up 5 bases and J gave up 4 bases, with 11 bases separating them. This CDR3 has 14 amino acids. Per the germline V gene, CDR1 is MDHEN and CDR2 is SYDVKM. The CDR3 reads CASSPTRGTGELFF. The CDR3 nucleotides are TGTGCCAGCAGTCCCACCAGGGGCACCGGGGAGCTGTTTTTT.

This clone was counted once. This rearrangement joins TRBV27 to TRBJ2-1; 9 nucleotides agree with TRBD2. The germline V gene has CDR1 MNHEY and CDR2 SMNVEV (reference sequence). CDR3 length: 17 residues. Trimming at V came to 5 bases and at J to 5 bases, leaving 13 bases not matched to a gene. For the CDR3, the DNA is TGTGCCAGCAGTGCTGACCCCGGCGGGAGGGCCCACAATGAGCAGTTCTTC. It yields the protein CASSADPGGRAHNEQFF.

J is TRBJ1-1 and V is TRBV6-1; tentatively, D is TRBD1 (5 bases). The CDR3 contains 13 residues. Deletions cut 5 bases from V and 4 bases from J, with 11 bases between. The germline CDR1 and CDR2 sequences are MNHNS and SASEGT. Here the CDR3 reads CASSQGRFTEAFF. The DNA of the CDR3 is TGTGCCAGCAGTCAGGGTAGGTTCACTGAAGCTTTCTTT.